These 32 T cell receptor beta chains originate from one sample sequenced in a study of cytomegalovirus exposure and HLA in healthy donors. PCR was performed using 60 Vbeta and 13 Jbeta primers. Profiled with immunoSEQ multiplex PCR; TCRdb holds only in-frame clones, not every one. The top ten clones hold approximately 1.9% of a sample with 80,000 to 95,000 clones, more than 80% of them seen once. The sequencing input was PBMCs. The receptors here all came from a woman aged 25-40 years in good health and CMV-seronegative.

The V call is TRBV18, the J call TRBJ2-2, with 7 bases lining up with TRBD2. This CDR3 is built from 21 residues. The V and J ends lost 0 bases and 3 bases, in that order; junction bases with no gene match: 19. Germline V lookup: CDR1 KGHSH, CDR2 LQKENI. Here the CDR3 DNA reads TGTGCCAGCTCACCACCGGCGAGAGGTGGTCGGGCGGGAGTCGACACCGGGGAGCTGTTTTTT. Protein sequence: CASSPPARGGRAGVDTGELFF. Full variable domain (outside the CDR3, taken from reference TRBV18 and TRBJ2-2): NAGVMQNPRHLVRRRGQEARLRCSPMKGHSHVYWYRQLPEEGLKFMVYLQKENIIDESGMPKERFSAEFPKEGPSILRIQQVVRGDSAAYFCASSPPARGGRAGVDTGELFFGEGSRLTVL.

V gene TRBV11-2 combines with J gene TRBJ2-5; no firm D call. The J call is in doubt because the DNA end fits TRBJ2-7 better. The CDR3 runs 15 residues. The germline V gene encodes CDR1 SGHAT and CDR2 FQNNGV. CDR3 amino acids: CASSLDLPPSYEQYF. In DNA form, the CDR3 reads TGTGCCAGCAGCTTAGACTTACCCCCCTCTTACGAGCAGTACTTC.

The chain has TRBV5-4 and TRBJ2-2; 12 bases agree with TRBD1. Germline CDR1 SGHNT, CDR2 YYREEE (reference sequence). This CDR3 spans 15 amino acids. After removal of 4 bases from V and 5 bases from J, the junction contained 3 bases not matched to a gene. The CDR3 region has the DNA TGTGCCAGCAGCCGGGACAGGGGGCGAACCGGGGAGCTGTTTTTT. It specifies CASSRDRGRTGELFF.

J is TRBJ2-1 and V is TRBV7-9, with 10 positions matching TRBD2. CDR1 and CDR2 (germline): SEHNR, FQNEAQ (reference sequence). J was trimmed by 8 bases and V by 3 bases; bases with no gene match: 13. The CDR3 runs to 17 residues. CDR3 DNA sequence: TGTGCCAGCAGCTTTAGGAGCGGGAGGGGGACCGCGGATGAGCAGTTCTTC. Amino acid sequence: CASSFRSGRGTADEQFF. Based on the CDR3 plus reference TRBV7-9 and TRBJ2-1, the full variable domain is DTGVSQNPRHKITKRGQNVTFRCDPISEHNRLYWYRQTLGQGPEFLTYFQNEAQLEKSRLLSDRFSAERPKGSFSTLEIQRTEQGDSAMYLCASSFRSGRGTADEQFFGPGTRLTVL.

The chain couples TRBV19 to TRBJ2-1; 15 nucleotides agree with TRBD2. Germline-derived CDR1 and CDR2 are LNHDA and SQIVND (reference sequence). The CDR3 is made up of 16 amino acids. The trim removed 3 bases at V and 8 bases at J, leaving 5 bases unmatched. The CDR3 bases are TGTGCCAGTAGTATTGGGACTAGCGGGAGGAGCCATGAGCAGTTCTTC. Translated: CASSIGTSGRSHEQFF.

The chain carries TRBV7-5 and TRBJ2-3; the table's D call TRBD2 went unverified against the DNA. TRBV7-5 is a listed pseudogene. The CDR3 is 18 amino acids. The CDR3 loop is CARSLDLTSGELTDTQYF. The CDR3 region has the DNA TGTGCCAGAAGCTTGGATCTGACTAGCGGGGAACTTACAGATACGCAGTATTTT.

The rearrangement links TRBV28 to TRBJ1-1; D is perhaps TRBD1 (5 bases). Germline V gene lookup returns CDR1 MDHEN and CDR2 SYDVKM. V was shortened by 7 bases and J by 1 base, with 16 bases between the two germline ends. There are 15 residues in the CDR3. The CDR3 region has the DNA TGTGCCAGCACTTTCAGCGGGGGACCGAACACTGAAGCTTTCTTT. The encoded protein is CASTFSGGPNTEAFF.

The rearrangement uses TRBV9 and TRBJ2-3; 9 positions match TRBD2. CDR1 and CDR2 from the germline V gene are SGDLS and YYNGEE. J gave up 6 bases and V 3 bases, and 14 bases lay outside the gene matches. The CDR3 runs 17 residues. The CDR3 coding sequence is TGTGCCAGCAGCGCAAATTTCCAGCGGGAGGCACACGATACGCAGTATTTT. It yields the protein CASSANFQREAHDTQYF. The full variable domain, its missing parts supplied by reference TRBV9 and TRBJ2-3, is DSGVTQTPKHLITATGQRVTLRCSPRSGDLSVYWYQQSLDQGLQFLIQYYNGEERAKGNILERFSAQQFPDLHSELNLSSLELGDSALYFCASSANFQREAHDTQYFGPGTRLTVL.

The chain has TRBV6-6 and TRBJ2-7; a possible D gene is TRBD2 (7 bases). V was pared by 8 bases and J by 2 bases, with 19 bases between. The germline V gene encodes CDR1 MNHNY and CDR2 SVGAGI (reference sequence). CDR3 length equals 15 residues. The CDR3 here is CASRRRGGQTYEQYF. The CDR3 coding sequence is TGTGCCAGCCGCCGGAGGGGGGGCCAAACCTACGAGCAGTACTTC.

This clone is a singleton in its sample. V gene TRBV19 combines with J gene TRBJ1-5; D might be TRBD1 (5 bases). V lost 3 bases, J lost 6 bases, and 9 bases lay in between. The CDR3 contains 13 residues. Germline loops: CDR1 LNHDA, CDR2 SQIVND (reference sequence). The CDR3 region has the DNA TGTGCCAGTAGTATGGAGGGGCGTCAGCCCCAGCATTTT. Encoded protein: CASSMEGRQPQHF. Full variable domain (outside the CDR3, taken from reference TRBV19 and TRBJ1-5): DGGITQSPKYLFRKEGQNVTLSCEQNLNHDAMYWYRQDPGQGLRLIYYSQIVNDFQKGDIAEGYSVSREKKESFPLTVTSAQKNPTAFYLCASSMEGRQPQHFGDGTRLSIL.

The J gene is TRBJ2-3, the V gene TRBV5-1; 10 nucleotides match TRBD2. Germline V lookup: CDR1 SGHRS, CDR2 YFSETQ. The ends lost 0 bases at V and 3 bases at J; junction bases unmatched: 10. The CDR3 is 18 residues long. The CDR3 coding sequence is TGCGCCAGCAGCTTGGGGGGGATAGCGGGAGGAGTGACAGATACGCAGTATTTT. Its protein is CASSLGGIAGGVTDTQYF.

The chain links TRBV28 to TRBJ2-7, with TRBD2 as a possible D gene (6 bases). CDR1 MDHEN and CDR2 SYDVKM come from the germline V gene. V was shortened by 3 bases and J by 10 bases, with 22 bases between the two germline ends. The CDR3 is 15 residues long. The CDR3 is CASSFTGGRALEQYF. In nucleotides, the CDR3 is TGTGCCAGCAGTTTTACCGGGGGACGCGCTTTGGAACAGTACTTC.

The chain joins TRBV11-2 to TRBJ2-5, with TRBD2 matching 8 bases. The CDR3 sequence is 16 residues long. Unmatched junction bases numbered 8, after V lost 1 base and J lost 4 bases. Germline CDR1 reads SGHAT; CDR2 reads FQNNGV. The CDR3 DNA reads as TGTGCCAGCAGCTTAGGGACTAGCAGGGTGTTAGAGACCCAGTACTTC. It translates to CASSLGTSRVLETQYF.

The chain carries TRBV5-1 and TRBJ2-7; 10 bases are a match to TRBD2. Germline CDR1 reads SGHRS; CDR2 reads YFSETQ. J lost 0 bases, V lost 4 bases, and 4 bases had no gene match. CDR3 length equals 15 residues. The CDR3 protein is CASSERLAGSYEQYF. As DNA, the CDR3 is TGCGCCAGCAGCGAGCGACTAGCGGGCTCCTACGAGCAGTACTTC. Supplemented by reference TRBV5-1 and TRBJ2-7, the full variable domain reads KAGVTQTPRYLIKTRGQQVTLSCSPISGHRSVSWYQQTPGQGLQFLFEYFSETQRNKGNFPGRFSGRQFSNSRSEMNVSTLELGDSALYLCASSERLAGSYEQYFGPGTRLTVT.

CDR3 bases: TGTGCCAGCAGCCTGCGGGACCGACCGAACACCGGGGAGCTGTTTTTT. This gives the protein CASSLRDRPNTGELFF. This chain links TRBV5-5 with TRBJ2-2; TRBD2 is a possible D gene (6 bases). The CDR3 is made up of 16 amino acids. Trimming took off 4 bases at V and 0 bases at J, with 13 bases between the two ends. CDR1 and CDR2 (germline): SGHKS, YYEKEE (reference sequence). The whole variable domain, remainder taken from reference TRBV5-5 and TRBJ2-2, is DAGVTQSPTHLIKTRGQQVTLRCSPISGHKSVSWYQQVLGQGPQFIFQYYEKEERGRGNFPDRFSARQFPNYSSELNVNALLLGDSALYLCASSLRDRPNTGELFFGEGSRLTVL.

The chain combines TRBV29-1 with TRBJ2-2; D is ambiguous. The CDR3 is 15 residues long. V was shortened by 6 bases and J by 2 bases, with 16 bases between the two germline ends. Germline V gene data show CDR1 as SQVTM and CDR2 as ANQGSEA. The CDR3 reads CSVYLWLPNTGELFF. The CDR3 DNA is TGCAGCGTGTATCTGTGGCTCCCCAACACCGGGGAGCTGTTTTTT.

The chain combines TRBV27 with TRBJ2-7; D not resolved. Germline-derived CDR1 and CDR2 are MNHEY and SMNVEV (reference sequence). Trimming cost V 3 bases and J 2 bases, with 14 bases left between them. The CDR3 consists of 15 residues. The CDR3 here is CASSLYNDNPYEQYF. The CDR3 bases are TGTGCCAGCAGTTTGTACAACGATAATCCCTACGAGCAGTACTTC.

This chain links TRBV7-2 with TRBJ1-1; a weak D match, TRBD1 (6 bases). Trimming removed 4 bases at V and 4 bases at J, with 13 bases between. Germline V gene lookup returns CDR1 SGHTA and CDR2 FQGNSA. The CDR3 length is 14 residues. CDR3 sequence (DNA): TGTGCCAGCAGCTCACAGGGACGCGGCACTGAAGCTTTCTTT. Amino acids: CASSSQGRGTEAFF.

The V gene is TRBV27, the J gene TRBJ2-1; D is possibly TRBD2 (7 bases). The CDR3 extends over 16 amino acids. Trimming left V 4 bases short and J 5 bases short, with 18 bases between. The germline gives CDR1 MNHEY, CDR2 SMNVEV (reference sequence). The CDR3: CASSSLGGLAHNEQFF. The CDR3, as DNA: TGTGCCAGCAGTTCTCTGGGGGGGCTAGCCCACAATGAGCAGTTCTTC.

The V call is TRBV14, the J call TRBJ2-1; TRBD1 might be the D (6 bases). The CDR3 is made up of 15 amino acids. Per the germline V gene, CDR1 is SGHDN and CDR2 is FVKESK. V lost 1 base and J lost 9, with 16 bases in between. The CDR3 DNA reads TGTGCCAGCAGCCAAGGTGGGGTACAGGGTTTTGAGCAGTTCTTC. As protein: CASSQGGVQGFEQFF.

This chain uses TRBV19 with TRBJ1-1; 7 bases line up with TRBD1. V gave up 5 bases and J gave up 4 bases; unmatched junction bases: 4. The CDR3 contains 13 residues. Germline V gene data show CDR1 as LNHDA and CDR2 as SQIVND (reference sequence). This CDR3 is CASSWSGGTEAFF. DNA for the CDR3: TGTGCCAGTAGTTGGTCAGGGGGCACTGAAGCTTTCTTT.

This clone turned up a few times. The V and J genes are TRBV11-2 and TRBJ2-5; maybe TRBD2 (6 bases). This CDR3 region has 17 residues. Germline CDR1 is SGHAT and CDR2 is FQNNGV. V was trimmed by 5 bases and J by 7 bases, leaving 26 bases between them. CDR3: CASSRPQGVAANGTQYF. The CDR3 nucleotides read TGTGCCAGCAGCAGGCCCCAGGGCGTAGCGGCCAACGGGACCCAGTACTTC.

J is TRBJ2-2 and V is TRBV27, with 9 bases fitting TRBD2. The CDR3 is 18 amino acids. From germline, CDR1 is MNHEY and CDR2 SMNVEV (reference sequence). Trimming removed 1 base from V and 0 bases from J; junction bases left unmatched: 6. In nucleotides, the CDR3 is TGTGCCAGCAGTTTATTAGGGCTAGCGGGAACGAACACCGGGGAGCTGTTTTTT. This sequence encodes CASSLLGLAGTNTGELFF.

The J gene is TRBJ2-3, the V gene TRBV30; possibly TRBD1 for D (5 bases). Germline CDR1 GTSNPN, CDR2 SVGIG (reference sequence). The CDR3 runs 14 residues. Trimming pared 4 bases from V and 2 bases from J, leaving 13 bases between. The CDR3 DNA reads TGTGCCTGGACCCAACTGGGGCACACAGATACGCAGTATTTT. Translated: CAWTQLGHTDTQYF.

The CDR3 DNA reads TGTGCCAGCAGTTTTAGGAACACCGGGGAGCTGTTTTTT. Translation: CASSFRNTGELFF. The genes are TRBV28 and TRBJ2-2; D not certain. This CDR3 has 13 amino acids. V was trimmed by 3 bases and J by 1 base, leaving 3 bases between them. CDR1 MDHEN and CDR2 SYDVKM come from the germline V gene.

V and J are TRBV7-2 and TRBJ2-7, with 7 bases matching TRBD1. The CDR3 has 16 residues. Germline assignment: CDR1 SGHTA and CDR2 FQGNSA. Losses at the gene ends were 0 bases for V and 0 bases for J; bases not matched to a gene: 5. DNA of the CDR3: TGTGCCAGCAGCTTAGCGGGGCCAGGGGGCTCCTACGAGCAGTACTTC. Translated: CASSLAGPGGSYEQYF.

The V and J genes are TRBV5-1 and TRBJ2-1, with 9 bases lining up with TRBD2. CDR3 length equals 15 residues. V lost 0 bases and J lost 8; bases outside the gene matches: 6. Looked up from germline, CDR1 is SGHRS and CDR2 is YFSETQ. Here the CDR3 reads CASSLASGRSDEQFF. The CDR3 nucleotides are TGCGCCAGCAGCTTGGCAAGCGGGAGGAGCGATGAGCAGTTCTTC.

The rearrangement links TRBV5-1 to TRBJ2-7, with 11 bases identical to TRBD1. CDR1 is SGHRS and CDR2 is YFSETQ in the germline V gene. This CDR3 contains 15 residues. The junction had 3 bases not matched to a gene; V was cut back by 0 bases and J by 4 bases. The CDR3 sequence is CASSLGTGGPYEQYF. For the CDR3, the DNA is TGCGCCAGCAGCTTGGGGACAGGGGGCCCTTACGAGCAGTACTTC.

This clone has a handful of counts. The chain combines TRBV28 with TRBJ2-5; TRBD2 matches 10 bases. With 5 bases clipped from V and 1 base from J, the junction kept 10 bases outside the gene matches. Germline V CDR1 and CDR2: MDHEN, SYDVKM. The CDR3 extends over 17 amino acids. The CDR3 DNA reads as TGTGCCAGCAGTCCGACGGGACTAGCGAGAGGCCAAGAGACCCAGTACTTC. Its translation is CASSPTGLARGQETQYF.

The chain recombines TRBV7-9 with TRBJ1-4, with 7 positions matching TRBD1. Unmatched junction bases numbered 10, after V lost 3 bases and J lost 0 bases. There are 18 residues in the CDR3. Per germline, CDR1 SEHNR and CDR2 FQNEAQ (reference sequence). The CDR3, as DNA: TGTGCCAGCAGCTTTCCCACAGGGGTAGAAGCAACTAATGAAAAACTGTTTTTT. Residues: CASSFPTGVEATNEKLFF.

This clone is labeled medium-sized (0.01 to 0.1%). The chain recombines TRBV6-1 with TRBJ1-1; perhaps TRBD1 as D (6 bases). The CDR3 length is 13 residues. The germline gives CDR1 MNHNS, CDR2 SASEGT. Trimming cost V 11 bases and J 2 bases, with 15 bases left between them. CDR3 sequence reads: CALTAGDNTEAFF. The CDR3 region has the DNA TGTGCCTTAACCGCAGGGGATAACACTGAAGCTTTCTTT.

In its sample, this clone was seen once. This chain joins TRBV9 and TRBJ2-7; D might be TRBD1 (5 bases). The CDR3 spans 14 residues. Trimming took 4 bases from V and 3 from J, leaving 14 bases between them. CDR1 is SGDLS and CDR2 is YYNGEE in the germline V gene. For the CDR3, the DNA is TGTGCCAGCAGCCGACAGCTCGGAGACTACGAGCAGTACTTC. This codes for CASSRQLGDYEQYF.